The 3 T cell receptor beta chains presented below share a single source sample, sequenced in a study of T cell changes during pregnancy in multiple sclerosis. Profiled with immunoSEQ multiplex PCR; TCRdb holds only in-frame clones, not every one. Of 70,000 to 85,000 clones listed, about 90% were seen once; the top ten hold almost 1.5%. The sample was peripheral blood, taken before pregnancy. All receptors derive from a female donor with multiple sclerosis, enrolled in a pregnancy study.

The chain joins TRBV14 to TRBJ2-2, with a tentative D call TRBD2 (6 bases). Germline lookup yields CDR1 SGHDN and CDR2 FVKESK. The CDR3 runs 17 residues. V was cut by 0 bases and J by 4 bases, with 15 bases left in between. For the CDR3, the DNA is TGTGCCAGCAGCCAAGACCCTTGGATGACTAGCACCGGGGAGCTGTTTTTT. Amino acid sequence: CASSQDPWMTSTGELFF.

The chain links TRBV27 to TRBJ1-1; D remains unclear. CDR3 length equals 13 residues. The V end was cut by 10 bases, the J end by 3 bases, with 15 bases between. The germline V gene has CDR1 MNHEY and CDR2 SMNVEV (reference sequence). The CDR3 loop is CATFVNADTEAFF. The CDR3 DNA reads as TGTGCCACCTTTGTGAATGCGGACACTGAAGCTTTCTTT.

The chain links TRBV7-9 to TRBJ2-6; D ambiguous. Germline values: CDR1 SEHNR, CDR2 FQNEAQ (reference sequence). The CDR3 has 14 amino acids. V gave up 5 bases and J gave up 6 bases, with 11 bases separating them. The CDR3 DNA sequence: TGTGCCAGCAGCCCCCAAACATTGGCCAACGTCCTGACTTTC. Protein: CASSPQTLANVLTF.